The T cell receptor beta chain described here comes from a study of IL-32 and malignant T cell survival in cutaneous lymphoma (dated by TCRdb to 2020 to 2023). For the study in its entirety: High-throughput TCR sequencing was used to test whether the TCR Vbeta+ T cells that survived in IL-32 cultures belonged to the malignant clone rather than being benign T cells with the same Vbeta. Samples from two CTCL donors were studied by high-throughput TCR sequencing, and IL-32beta was confirmed to support malignant T cell survival in vitro. Overall results and qualifications from the work: The exact culture duration for the TCR-sequenced samples was not stated in the methods. The kinetics of enhanced malignant T cell survival in culture differed somewhat from one CTCL blood donor to another. Persistence of malignant T cell TCRs after in vitro culture with IL-32beta was shown by TCR sequencing. Malignant T cell survival in vitro appeared to be supported by IL-32beta through the induction of large CD14+ antigen-presenting cells that reduced apoptosis.

The blood samples were obtained from patients with leukemic cutaneous T cell lymphoma (Sezary syndrome) who were treated at a US cutaneous lymphoma program. Ficoll centrifugation was used to isolate peripheral blood mononuclear cells from the patients' blood. The germline V gene yields SGHDT for CDR1 and YYEEEE for CDR2. V drops 0 bases and J drops 5 bases, leaving 17 bases in between. The CDR3 runs 16 amino acids, cysteine and phenylalanine included. Of the read, only the CDR3 DNA is kept; its 48 bases are in frame from base 1. As to this clone: Its antigen is not yet known. No much larger clonotype is one base removed from it; base qualities were not supplied.

Genomic DNA was extracted with the QIAamp DNA Mini kit and was profiled by immunoSEQ with about 85-450 ng of DNA template. In TCRdb, the immuneACCESS table is reduced to in-frame sequences with V and J assigned. These tables do not hold every clone; where another copy was compared, an unresolved V gene accounts for under half, and the others remain unexplained. This sample gives around 2,300 clones in total; 82% of them show up just once. Around 55% of the sample rests with the top ten. The source material was blood, sampled on day 0. This TCR was recovered from a human donor with cutaneous T cell lymphoma. The chain employs TRBV5-6 and TRBJ1-2, with a tentative D gene TRBD1 over 5 matching bases. The DNA sequence is as follows: TGTGCCAGCAGCTTGGTGCCGGTCGGGGCTGGGTATGGCTACACCTTC. Translated, this is CASSLVPVGAGYGYTF.